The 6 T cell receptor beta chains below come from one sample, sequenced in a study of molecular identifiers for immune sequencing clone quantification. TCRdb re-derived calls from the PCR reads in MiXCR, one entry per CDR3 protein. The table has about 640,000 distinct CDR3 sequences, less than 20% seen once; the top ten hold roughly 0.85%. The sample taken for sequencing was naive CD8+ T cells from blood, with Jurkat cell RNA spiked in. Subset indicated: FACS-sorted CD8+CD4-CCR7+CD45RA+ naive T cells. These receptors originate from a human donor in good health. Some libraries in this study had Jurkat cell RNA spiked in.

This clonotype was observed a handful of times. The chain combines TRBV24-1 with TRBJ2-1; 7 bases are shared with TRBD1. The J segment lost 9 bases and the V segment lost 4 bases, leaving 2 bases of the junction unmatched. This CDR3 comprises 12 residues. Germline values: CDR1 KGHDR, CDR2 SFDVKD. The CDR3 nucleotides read TGTGCCACCAGTGAAAGGGGGCGTGAGCAGTTCTTC. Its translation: CATSERGREQFF.

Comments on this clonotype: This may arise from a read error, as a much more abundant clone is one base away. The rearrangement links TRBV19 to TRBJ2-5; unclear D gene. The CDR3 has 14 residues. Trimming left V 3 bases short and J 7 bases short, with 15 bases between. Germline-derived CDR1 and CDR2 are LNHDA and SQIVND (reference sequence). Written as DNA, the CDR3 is TGTGCCAGTAGTATGGCGAGCCCACTGGGGACCCAGTACTTC. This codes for CASSMASPLGTQYF.

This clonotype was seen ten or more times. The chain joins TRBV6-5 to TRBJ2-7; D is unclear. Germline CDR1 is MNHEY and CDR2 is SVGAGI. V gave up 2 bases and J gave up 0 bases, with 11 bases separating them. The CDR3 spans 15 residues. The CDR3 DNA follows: TGTGCCAGCAGTTACGGCTCGACGGTCTCCTACGAGCAGTACTTC. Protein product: CASSYGSTVSYEQYF.

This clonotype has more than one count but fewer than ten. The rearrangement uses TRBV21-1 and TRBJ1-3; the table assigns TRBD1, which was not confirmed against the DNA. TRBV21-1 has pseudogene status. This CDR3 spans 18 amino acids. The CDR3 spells CASRGTLTGLSSGNTIYF. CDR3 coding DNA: TGTGCCAGCAGGGGAACCCTGACAGGACTCAGCTCTGGAAACACCATATATTTT.

The CDR3 sequence: CASSEGPDGGGDNSPLHF. The CDR3 DNA is TGTGCCAGCAGCGAAGGACCGGATGGAGGGGGAGACAATTCACCCCTCCACTTT. This chain links TRBV9 with TRBJ1-6, with a possible D match to TRBD1 (6 bases). The V and J ends lost 3 bases and 7 bases respectively, with 23 bases between them. Germline values: CDR1 SGDLS, CDR2 YYNGEE. The CDR3 sequence is 18 residues long.

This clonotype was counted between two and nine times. The CDR3 DNA is TGCGCCAGCAGCGCCCGGACAGGGACTTCATACGAGCAGTACTTC. As protein: CASSARTGTSYEQYF. The chain has TRBV5-1 and TRBJ2-7; 8 bases line up with TRBD1. CDR3 length equals 15 residues. The germline gives CDR1 SGHRS, CDR2 YFSETQ. Trimming cost V 4 bases and J 4 bases; bases outside gene matches: 10. Using reference TRBV5-1 and TRBJ2-7 for the parts outside the CDR3, the full variable domain is KAGVTQTPRYLIKTRGQQVTLSCSPISGHRSVSWYQQTPGQGLQFLFEYFSETQRNKGNFPGRFSGRQFSNSRSEMNVSTLELGDSALYLCASSARTGTSYEQYFGPGTRLTVT.